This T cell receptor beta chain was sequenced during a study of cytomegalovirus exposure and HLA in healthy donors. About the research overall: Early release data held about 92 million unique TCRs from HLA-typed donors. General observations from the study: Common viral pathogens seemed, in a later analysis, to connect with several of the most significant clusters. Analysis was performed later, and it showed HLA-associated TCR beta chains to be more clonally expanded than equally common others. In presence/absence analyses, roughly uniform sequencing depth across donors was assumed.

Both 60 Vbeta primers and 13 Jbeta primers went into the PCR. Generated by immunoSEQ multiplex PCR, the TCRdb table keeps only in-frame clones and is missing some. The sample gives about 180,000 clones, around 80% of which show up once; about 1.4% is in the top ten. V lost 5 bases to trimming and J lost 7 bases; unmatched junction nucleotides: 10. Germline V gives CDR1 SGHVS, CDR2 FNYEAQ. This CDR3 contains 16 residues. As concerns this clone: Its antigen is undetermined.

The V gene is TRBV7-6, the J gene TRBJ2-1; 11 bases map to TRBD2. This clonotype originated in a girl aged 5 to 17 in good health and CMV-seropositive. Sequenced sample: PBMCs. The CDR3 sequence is CASSPDSGRAGNEQFF. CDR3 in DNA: TGTGCCAGCAGCCCTGATAGCGGGAGGGCGGGGAATGAGCAGTTCTTC.